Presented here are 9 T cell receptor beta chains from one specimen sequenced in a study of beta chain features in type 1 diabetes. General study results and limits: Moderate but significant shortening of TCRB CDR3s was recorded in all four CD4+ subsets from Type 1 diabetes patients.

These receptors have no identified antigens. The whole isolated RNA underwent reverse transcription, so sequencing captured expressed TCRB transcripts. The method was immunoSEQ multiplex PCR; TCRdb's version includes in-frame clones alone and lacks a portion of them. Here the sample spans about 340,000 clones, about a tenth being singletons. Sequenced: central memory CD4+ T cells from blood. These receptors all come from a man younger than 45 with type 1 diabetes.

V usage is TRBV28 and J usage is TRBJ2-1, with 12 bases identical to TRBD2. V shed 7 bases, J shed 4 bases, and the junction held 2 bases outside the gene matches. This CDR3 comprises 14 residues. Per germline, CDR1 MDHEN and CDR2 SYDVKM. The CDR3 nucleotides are TGTGCCAGCACTCTAGCGGGGGGGTACAATGAGCAGTTCTTC. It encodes CASTLAGGYNEQFF.

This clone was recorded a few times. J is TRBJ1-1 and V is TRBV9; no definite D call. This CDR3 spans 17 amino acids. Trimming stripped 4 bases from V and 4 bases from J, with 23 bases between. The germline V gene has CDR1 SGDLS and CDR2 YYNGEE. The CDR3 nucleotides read TGTGCCAGCAGCCCGCAACCCTTTCCGGAGGCGGGCACTGAAGCTTTCTTT. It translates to CASSPQPFPEAGTEAFF.

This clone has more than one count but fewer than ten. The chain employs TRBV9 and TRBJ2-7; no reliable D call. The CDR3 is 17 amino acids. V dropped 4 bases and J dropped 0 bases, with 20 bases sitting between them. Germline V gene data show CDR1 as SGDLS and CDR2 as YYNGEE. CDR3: CASSPQLSRTLSYEQYF. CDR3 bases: TGTGCCAGCAGCCCACAGCTATCGAGGACGCTCTCCTACGAGCAGTACTTC.

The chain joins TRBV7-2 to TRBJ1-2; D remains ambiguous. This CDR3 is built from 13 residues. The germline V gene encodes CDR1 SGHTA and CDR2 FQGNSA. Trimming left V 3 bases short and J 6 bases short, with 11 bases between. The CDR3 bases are TGTGCCAGCAGCTTTTCCCCTCGGGATGGCTACACCTTC. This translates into CASSFSPRDGYTF.

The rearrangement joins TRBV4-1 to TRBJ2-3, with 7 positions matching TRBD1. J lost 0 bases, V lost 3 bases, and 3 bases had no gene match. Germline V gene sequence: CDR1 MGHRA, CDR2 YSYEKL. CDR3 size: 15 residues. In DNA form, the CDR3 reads TGCGCCAGCAGCCAGGACAGGTCCAGCACAGATACGCAGTATTTT. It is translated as CASSQDRSSTDTQYF.

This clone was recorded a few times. In DNA form, the CDR3 reads TGTGCCAGCAGCTTAGGGGGGGCCAAGGAGACCCAGTACTTC. Amino acid sequence: CASSLGGAKETQYF. The rearrangement joins TRBV11-3 to TRBJ2-5; D possibly uses TRBD1 or TRBD2 (6 bases each). Between the trimmed V and J ends, which lost 1 base and 5 bases, there was a span of 11 bases. Germline lookup yields CDR1 SGHNT and CDR2 YENEEA. This CDR3 region has 14 residues.

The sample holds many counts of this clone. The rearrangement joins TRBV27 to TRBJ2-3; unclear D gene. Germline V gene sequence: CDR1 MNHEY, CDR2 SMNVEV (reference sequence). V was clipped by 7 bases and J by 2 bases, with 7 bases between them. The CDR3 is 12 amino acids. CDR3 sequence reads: CASTPITDTQYF. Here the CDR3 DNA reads TGTGCCAGCACCCCCATCACAGATACGCAGTATTTT.

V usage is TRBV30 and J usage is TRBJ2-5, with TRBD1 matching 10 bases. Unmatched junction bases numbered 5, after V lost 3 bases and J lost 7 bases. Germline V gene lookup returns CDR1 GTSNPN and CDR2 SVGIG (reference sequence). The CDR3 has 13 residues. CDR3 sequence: CAWSGQGGGTQYF. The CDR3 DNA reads TGTGCCTGGAGCGGACAGGGGGGCGGGACCCAGTACTTC.

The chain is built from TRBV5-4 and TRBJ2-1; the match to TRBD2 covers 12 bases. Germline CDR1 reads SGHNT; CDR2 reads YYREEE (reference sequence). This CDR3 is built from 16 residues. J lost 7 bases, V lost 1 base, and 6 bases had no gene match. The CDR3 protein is CASSLTTSGGLNEQFF. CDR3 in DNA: TGTGCCAGCAGCTTGACGACTAGCGGGGGACTTAATGAGCAGTTCTTC.